This entry lists 2 T cell receptor beta chains sequenced from one sample in a study of vaccination effects on CD4 cells after COVID-19. Repertoires were generated with immunoSEQ multiplex PCR, while TCRdb's copy carries only in-frame clones and drops some. The data contain 60,000 to 90,000 clones, over 70% of them singletons. Antigen specificity for these receptors is unknown. Antigen-specific CD4+ T cells were first expanded with viral peptide pools by the ViraFEST assay and only then sequenced. Following 10 days of culture, CD4+ T cells were isolated. As their vaccination, participants received two doses of either BNT162b2 or mRNA-1273. The sample consisted of CD4+ T cells from PBMCs cultured with HCoV-229E spike peptides, taken after COVID-19 vaccination. These receptors came from a human donor who received a COVID-19 vaccine.

J is TRBJ1-6 and V is TRBV9; weak D call: TRBD1 (5 bases). Trimming removed 4 bases at V and 5 bases at J, with 10 bases between. Germline-derived CDR1 and CDR2 are SGDLS and YYNGEE. The CDR3 is made up of 14 amino acids. CDR3 loop: CASSSEQDNSPLHF. The CDR3 coding sequence is TGTGCCAGCAGCTCCGAACAGGATAATTCACCCCTCCACTTT.

CDR3 region: CASSLAAESSYNSPLHF. In DNA, the CDR3 is TGCGCCAGCAGCTTGGCGGCTGAGAGCTCCTATAATTCACCCCTCCACTTT. The V gene is TRBV5-1, the J gene TRBJ1-6; D not resolved. This CDR3 contains 17 residues. Germline CDR1 SGHRS, CDR2 YFSETQ. V dropped 0 bases and J dropped 0 bases, with 10 bases sitting between them.